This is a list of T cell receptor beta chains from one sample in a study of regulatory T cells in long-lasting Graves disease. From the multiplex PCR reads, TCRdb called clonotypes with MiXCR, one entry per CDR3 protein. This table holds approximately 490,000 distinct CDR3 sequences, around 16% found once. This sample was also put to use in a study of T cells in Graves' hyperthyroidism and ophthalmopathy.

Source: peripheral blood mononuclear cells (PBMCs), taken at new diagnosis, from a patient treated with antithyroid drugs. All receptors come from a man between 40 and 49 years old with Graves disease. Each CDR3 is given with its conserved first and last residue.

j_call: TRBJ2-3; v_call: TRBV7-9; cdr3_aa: CASSPGGRAEDTQYF
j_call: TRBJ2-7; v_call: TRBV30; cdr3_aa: CARQVSGGAEQYF
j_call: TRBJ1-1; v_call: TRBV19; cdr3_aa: CASSTNTGRGNTEAFF
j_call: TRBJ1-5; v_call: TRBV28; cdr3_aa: CASRDRTHQPQHF
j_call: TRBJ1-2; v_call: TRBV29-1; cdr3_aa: CSVETGTFYGYTF
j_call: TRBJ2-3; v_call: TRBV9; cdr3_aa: CASSVEVEADTQYF
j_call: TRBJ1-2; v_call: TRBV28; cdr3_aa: CASKNTGTKYGYTF
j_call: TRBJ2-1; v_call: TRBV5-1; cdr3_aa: CASTLGTTRNYNEQFF
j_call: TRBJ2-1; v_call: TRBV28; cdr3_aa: CASSLTRDSKFF
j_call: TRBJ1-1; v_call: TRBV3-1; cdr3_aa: CASSQDGAEAFF
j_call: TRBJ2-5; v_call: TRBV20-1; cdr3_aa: CSARLSTSGAQYF
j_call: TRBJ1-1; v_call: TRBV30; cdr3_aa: CAWSVTPPEAFF
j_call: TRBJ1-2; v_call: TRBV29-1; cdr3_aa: CSVGVTQSYGYTF
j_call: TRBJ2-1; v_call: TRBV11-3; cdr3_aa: CASSLDPDARNEQFF
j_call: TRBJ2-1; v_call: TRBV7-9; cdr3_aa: CASSLEGRQGGFF
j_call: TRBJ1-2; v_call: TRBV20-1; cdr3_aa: CSATGGNYGYTF
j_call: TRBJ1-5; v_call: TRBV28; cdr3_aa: CASSLVNQPQHF
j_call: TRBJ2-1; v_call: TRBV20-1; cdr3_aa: CSAARASGRTNEQFF
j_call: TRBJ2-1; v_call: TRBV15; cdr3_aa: CATSRRVNRLAGAYNEQFF
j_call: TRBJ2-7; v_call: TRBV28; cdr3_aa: CASSLSSGSGYEQYF
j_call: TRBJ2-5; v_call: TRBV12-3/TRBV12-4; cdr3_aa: CASSLGGFGETQYF
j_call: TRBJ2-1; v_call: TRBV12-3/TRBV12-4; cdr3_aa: CASSPSGRASYNEQFF
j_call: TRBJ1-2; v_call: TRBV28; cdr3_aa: CASRKSGTGQYGYTF
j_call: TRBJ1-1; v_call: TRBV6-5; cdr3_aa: CASSYGTEAFF
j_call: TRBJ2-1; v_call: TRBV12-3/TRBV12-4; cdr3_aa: CASSLGRGLNNEQFF
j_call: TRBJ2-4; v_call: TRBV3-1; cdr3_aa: CASSQGAGSKNIQYF
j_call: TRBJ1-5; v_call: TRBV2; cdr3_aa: CASSRQGNQPQHF
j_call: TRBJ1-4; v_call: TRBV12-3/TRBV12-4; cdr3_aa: CASSMNEKLFF
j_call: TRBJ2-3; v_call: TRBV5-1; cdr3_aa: CASSHGGTYTDTQYF
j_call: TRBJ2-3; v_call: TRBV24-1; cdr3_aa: CATSDSRLAAHTDTQYF
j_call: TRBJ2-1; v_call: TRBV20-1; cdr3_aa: CSANGLAGGGKQFF
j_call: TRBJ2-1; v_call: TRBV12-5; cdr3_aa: CASGPDRGGEQFF
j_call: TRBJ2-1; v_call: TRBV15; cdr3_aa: CATSRDPRTRFEQSF
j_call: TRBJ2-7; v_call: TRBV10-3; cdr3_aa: CASSYTHTYEQYF
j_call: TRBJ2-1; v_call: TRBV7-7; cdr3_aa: CASSPGPPRGSSYNEQFF
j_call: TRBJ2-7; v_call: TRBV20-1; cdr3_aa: CSARRGAGGSSYEQYF
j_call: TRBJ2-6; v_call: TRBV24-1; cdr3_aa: CATSDSTGVSGANVLTF
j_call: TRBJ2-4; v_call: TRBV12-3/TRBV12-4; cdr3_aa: CASGQGWNIQYF
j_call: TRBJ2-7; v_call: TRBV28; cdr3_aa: CASSDIDRAKTYEQYF
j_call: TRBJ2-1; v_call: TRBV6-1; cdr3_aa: CASSEVPAGVRNEQFF
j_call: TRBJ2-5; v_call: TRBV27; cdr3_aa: CATSTWDRGQETQYF
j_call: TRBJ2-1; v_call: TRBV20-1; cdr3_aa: CSAPPRGFNEQFF